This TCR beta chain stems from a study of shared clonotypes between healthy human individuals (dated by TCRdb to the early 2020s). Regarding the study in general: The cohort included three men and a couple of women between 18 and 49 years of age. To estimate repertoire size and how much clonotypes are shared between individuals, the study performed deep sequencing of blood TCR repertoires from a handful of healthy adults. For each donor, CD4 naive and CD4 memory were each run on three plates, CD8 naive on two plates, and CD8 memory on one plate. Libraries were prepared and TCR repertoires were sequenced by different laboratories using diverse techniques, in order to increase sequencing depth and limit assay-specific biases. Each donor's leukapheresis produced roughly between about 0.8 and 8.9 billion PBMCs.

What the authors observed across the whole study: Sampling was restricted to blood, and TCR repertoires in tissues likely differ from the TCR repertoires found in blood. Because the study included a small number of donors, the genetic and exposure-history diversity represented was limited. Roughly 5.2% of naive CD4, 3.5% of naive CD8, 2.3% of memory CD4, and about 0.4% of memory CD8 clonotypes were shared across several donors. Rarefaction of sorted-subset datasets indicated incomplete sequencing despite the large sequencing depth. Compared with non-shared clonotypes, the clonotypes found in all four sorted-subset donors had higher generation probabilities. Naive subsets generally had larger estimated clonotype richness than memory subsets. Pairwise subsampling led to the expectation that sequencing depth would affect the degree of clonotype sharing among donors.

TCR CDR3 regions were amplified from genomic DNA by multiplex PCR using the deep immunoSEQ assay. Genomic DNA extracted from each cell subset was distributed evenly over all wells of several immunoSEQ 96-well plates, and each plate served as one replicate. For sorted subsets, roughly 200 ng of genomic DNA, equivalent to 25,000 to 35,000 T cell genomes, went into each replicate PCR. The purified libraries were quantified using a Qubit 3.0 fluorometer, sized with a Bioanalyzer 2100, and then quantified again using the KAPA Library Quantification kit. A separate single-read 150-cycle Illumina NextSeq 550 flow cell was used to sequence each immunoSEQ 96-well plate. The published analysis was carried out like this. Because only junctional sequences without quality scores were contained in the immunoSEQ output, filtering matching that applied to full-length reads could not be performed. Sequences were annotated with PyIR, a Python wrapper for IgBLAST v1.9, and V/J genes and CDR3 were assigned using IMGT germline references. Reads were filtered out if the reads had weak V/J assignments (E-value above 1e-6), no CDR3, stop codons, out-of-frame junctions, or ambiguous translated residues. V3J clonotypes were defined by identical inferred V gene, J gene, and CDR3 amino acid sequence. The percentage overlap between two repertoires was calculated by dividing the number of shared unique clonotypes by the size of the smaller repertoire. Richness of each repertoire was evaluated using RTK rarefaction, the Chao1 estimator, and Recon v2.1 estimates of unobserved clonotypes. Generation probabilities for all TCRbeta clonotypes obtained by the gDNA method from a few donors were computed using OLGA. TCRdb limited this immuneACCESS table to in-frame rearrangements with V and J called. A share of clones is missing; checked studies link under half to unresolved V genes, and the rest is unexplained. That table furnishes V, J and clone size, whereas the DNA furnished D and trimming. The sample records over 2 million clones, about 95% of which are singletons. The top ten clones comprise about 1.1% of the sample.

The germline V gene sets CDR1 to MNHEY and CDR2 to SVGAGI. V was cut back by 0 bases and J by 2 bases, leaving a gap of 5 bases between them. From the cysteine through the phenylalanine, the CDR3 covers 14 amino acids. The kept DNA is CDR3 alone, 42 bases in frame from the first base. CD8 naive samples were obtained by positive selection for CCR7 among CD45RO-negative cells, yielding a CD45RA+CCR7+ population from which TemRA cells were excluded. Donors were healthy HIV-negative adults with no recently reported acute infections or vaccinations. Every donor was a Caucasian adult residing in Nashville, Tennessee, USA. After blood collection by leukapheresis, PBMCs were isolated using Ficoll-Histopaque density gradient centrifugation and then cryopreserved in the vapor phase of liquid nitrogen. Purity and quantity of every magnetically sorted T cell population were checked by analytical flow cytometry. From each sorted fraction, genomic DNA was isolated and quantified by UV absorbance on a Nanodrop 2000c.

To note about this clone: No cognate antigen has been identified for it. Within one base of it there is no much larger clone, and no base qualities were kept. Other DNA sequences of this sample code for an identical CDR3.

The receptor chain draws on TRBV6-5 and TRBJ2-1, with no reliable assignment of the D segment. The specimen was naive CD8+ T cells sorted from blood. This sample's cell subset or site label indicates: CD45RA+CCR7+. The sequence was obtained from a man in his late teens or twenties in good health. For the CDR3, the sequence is CASSYSDTYNEQFF. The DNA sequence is TGTGCCAGCAGTTACTCCGACACCTACAATGAGCAGTTCTTC.